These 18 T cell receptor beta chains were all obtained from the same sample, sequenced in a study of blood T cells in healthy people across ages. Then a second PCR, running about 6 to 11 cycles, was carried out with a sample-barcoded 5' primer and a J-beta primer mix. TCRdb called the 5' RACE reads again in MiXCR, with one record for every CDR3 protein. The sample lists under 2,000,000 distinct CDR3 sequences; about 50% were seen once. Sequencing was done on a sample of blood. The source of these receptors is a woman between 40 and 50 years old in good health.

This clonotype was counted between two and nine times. For the CDR3, the DNA is TGTGCCAGCAGCTTAGCGGGAGGGACAGGTTATTCACCCCTCCACTTT. Translated, it gives CASSLAGGTGYSPLHF. This sequence joins TRBV7-2 and TRBJ1-6; 8 bases fit TRBD1. The J segment lost 8 bases and the V segment lost 0 bases, leaving 6 bases of the junction unmatched. CDR1 and CDR2 (germline): SGHTA, FQGNSA. The CDR3 is made up of 16 amino acids. The full variable domain, its missing parts supplied by reference TRBV7-2 and TRBJ1-6, is GAGVSQSPSNKVTEKGKDVELRCDPISGHTALYWYRQSLGQGLEFLIYFQGNSAPDKSGLPSDRFSAERTGGSVSTLTIQRTQQEDSAVYLCASSLAGGTGYSPLHFGNGTRLTVT.

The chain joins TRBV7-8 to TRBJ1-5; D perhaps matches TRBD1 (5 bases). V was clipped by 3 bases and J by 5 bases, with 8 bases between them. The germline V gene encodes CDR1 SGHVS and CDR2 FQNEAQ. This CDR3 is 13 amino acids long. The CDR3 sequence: CASSFWGYQPQHF. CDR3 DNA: TGTGCCAGCAGCTTCTGGGGGTATCAGCCCCAGCATTTT.

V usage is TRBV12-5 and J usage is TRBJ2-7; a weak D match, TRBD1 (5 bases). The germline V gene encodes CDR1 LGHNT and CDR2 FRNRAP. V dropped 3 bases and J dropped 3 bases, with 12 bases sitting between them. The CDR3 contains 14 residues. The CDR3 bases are TGTGCTAGTGGTTTCTCCGTCGACAGCTACGAGCAGTACTTC. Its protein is CASGFSVDSYEQYF. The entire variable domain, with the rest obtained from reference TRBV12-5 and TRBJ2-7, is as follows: DARVTQTPRHKVTEMGQEVTMRCQPILGHNTVFWYRQTMMQGLELLAYFRNRAPLDDSGMPKDRFSAEMPDATLATLKIQPSEPRDSAVYFCASGFSVDSYEQYFGPGTRLTVT.

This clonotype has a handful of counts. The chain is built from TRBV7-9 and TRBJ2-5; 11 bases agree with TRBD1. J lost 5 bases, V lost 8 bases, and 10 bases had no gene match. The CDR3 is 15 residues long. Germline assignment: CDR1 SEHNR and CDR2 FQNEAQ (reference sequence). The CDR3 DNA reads TGTGCCAGCCTCCGGACAGGGGGCATTTGGGAGACCCAGTACTTC. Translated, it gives CASLRTGGIWETQYF.

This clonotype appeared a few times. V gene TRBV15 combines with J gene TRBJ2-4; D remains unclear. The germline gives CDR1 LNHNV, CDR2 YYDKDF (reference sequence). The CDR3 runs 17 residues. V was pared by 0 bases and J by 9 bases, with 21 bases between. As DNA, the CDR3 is TGTGCCACCAGCAGAGATGACATACCTCCTCAAAAGGGCATTCAGTACTTC. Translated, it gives CATSRDDIPPQKGIQYF.

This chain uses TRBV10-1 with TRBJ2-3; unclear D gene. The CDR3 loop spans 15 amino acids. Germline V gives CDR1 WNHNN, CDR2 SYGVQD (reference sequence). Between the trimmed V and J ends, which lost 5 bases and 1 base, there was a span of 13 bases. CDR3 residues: CASSSPLGGTDTQYF. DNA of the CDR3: TGCGCCAGCAGTAGTCCTCTTGGGGGCACAGATACGCAGTATTTT.

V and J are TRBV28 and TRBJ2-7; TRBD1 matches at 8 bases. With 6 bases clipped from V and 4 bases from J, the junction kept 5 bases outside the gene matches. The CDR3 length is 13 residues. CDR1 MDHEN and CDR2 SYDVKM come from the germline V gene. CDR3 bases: TGTGCCAGCAGCGGACAGGGACGGTACGAGCAGTACTTC. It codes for CASSGQGRYEQYF.

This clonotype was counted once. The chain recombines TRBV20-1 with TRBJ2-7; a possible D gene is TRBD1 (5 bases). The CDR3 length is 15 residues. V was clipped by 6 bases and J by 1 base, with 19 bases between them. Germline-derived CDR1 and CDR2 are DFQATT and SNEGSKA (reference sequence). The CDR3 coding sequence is TGCAGTGCCTCAACCCCGGACAAAATTTCCTACGAGCAGTACTTC. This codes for CSASTPDKISYEQYF.

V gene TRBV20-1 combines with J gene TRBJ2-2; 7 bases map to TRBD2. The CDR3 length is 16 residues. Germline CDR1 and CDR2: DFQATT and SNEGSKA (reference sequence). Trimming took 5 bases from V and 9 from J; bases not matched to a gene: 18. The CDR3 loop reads CSAGVQWASGNRELFF. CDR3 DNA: TGCAGTGCTGGCGTACAGTGGGCTAGCGGTAACAGGGAGCTGTTTTTT.

CDR3 amino acids: CSASDRDLNEKLFF. As DNA, the CDR3 is TGCAGTGCTAGCGACAGGGACCTTAATGAAAAACTGTTTTTT. The chain couples TRBV20-1 to TRBJ1-4, with TRBD1 matching over 7 bases. The V and J ends lost 3 bases and 4 bases, in that order; junction bases with no gene match: 5. The CDR3 spans 14 residues. CDR1 DFQATT and CDR2 SNEGSKA come from the germline V gene (reference sequence).

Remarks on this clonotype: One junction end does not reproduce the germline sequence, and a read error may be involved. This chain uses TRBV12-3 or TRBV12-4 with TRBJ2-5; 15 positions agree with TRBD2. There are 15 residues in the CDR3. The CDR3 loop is CAGRRTSGGEETQYF. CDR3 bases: TGTGCCGGCAGAAGGACTAGCGGGGGGGAGGAGACCCAGTACTTC.

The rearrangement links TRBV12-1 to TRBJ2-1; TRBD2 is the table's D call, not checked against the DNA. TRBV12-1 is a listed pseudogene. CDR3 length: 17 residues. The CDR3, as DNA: TGTGCCAGCAGCCCCCAGGTTAGCGGGGGAGGTGACAATGAGCAGTTCTTC. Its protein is CASSPQVSGGGDNEQFF.

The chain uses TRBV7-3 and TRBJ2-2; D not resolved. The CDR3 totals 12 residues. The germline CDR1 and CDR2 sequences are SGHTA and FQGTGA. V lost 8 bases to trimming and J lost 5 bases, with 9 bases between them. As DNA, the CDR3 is TGTGCCAGCGGGCACCAAACCGGGGAGCTGTTTTTT. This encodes CASGHQTGELFF.

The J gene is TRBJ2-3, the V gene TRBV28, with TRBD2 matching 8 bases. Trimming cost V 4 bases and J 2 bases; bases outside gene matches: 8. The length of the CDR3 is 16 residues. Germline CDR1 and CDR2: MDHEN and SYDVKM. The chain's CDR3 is CASSSPTGGATDTQYF. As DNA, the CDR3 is TGTGCCAGCAGTTCCCCCACCGGGGGGGCCACAGATACGCAGTATTTT.

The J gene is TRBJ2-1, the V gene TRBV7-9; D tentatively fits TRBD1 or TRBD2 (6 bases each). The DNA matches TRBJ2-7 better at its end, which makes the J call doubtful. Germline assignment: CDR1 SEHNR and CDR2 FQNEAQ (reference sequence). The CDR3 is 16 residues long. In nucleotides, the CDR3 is TGTGCCAGCAGGAGGAGGGGGTCCAGCTCCTACAATGAGCAGTACTTC. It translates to CASRRRGSSSYNEQYF.

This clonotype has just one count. The CDR3 DNA reads as TGCGCCAGCAGCCATGCGGGGACAGGGGCGCTCTTCAATGAGCAGTTCTTC. This gives the protein CASSHAGTGALFNEQFF. This sequence joins TRBV4-3 and TRBJ2-1, with 10 positions matching TRBD1. Germline V lookup: CDR1 LGHNA, CDR2 YSLEER. Trimming cost V 3 bases and J 6 bases; bases outside gene matches: 11. CDR3 length: 17 amino acids.

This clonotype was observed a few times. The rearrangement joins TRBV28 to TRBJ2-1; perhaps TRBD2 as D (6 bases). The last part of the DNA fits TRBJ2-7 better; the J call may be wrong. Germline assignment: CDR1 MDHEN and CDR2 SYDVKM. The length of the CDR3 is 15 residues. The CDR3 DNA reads TGTGCCAGCAGTTTCCCTGGGGGTTCCGGGGGCGAGCAGTACTTC. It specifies CASSFPGGSGGEQYF.

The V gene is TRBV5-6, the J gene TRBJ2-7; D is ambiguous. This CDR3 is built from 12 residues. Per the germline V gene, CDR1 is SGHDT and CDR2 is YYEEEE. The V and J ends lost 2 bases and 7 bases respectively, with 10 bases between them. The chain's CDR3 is CASSFSDGEQYF. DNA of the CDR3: TGTGCCAGCAGCTTTTCGGACGGAGAGCAGTACTTC.